This TCR beta chain was sequenced in a study of early T cells in non-severe SARS-CoV-2 infection. Researchers tagged individual cDNA molecules with unique molecular identifiers. TCRdb re-called the 5' RACE reads through MiXCR, storing one row per CDR3 protein. The sample contains around 77,000 distinct CDR3 sequences, 5% of which appear only once. The germline gives CDR1 LNHDA, CDR2 SQIVND (reference sequence). CDR3 length: 14 amino acids. V dropped 3 bases and J dropped 2 bases, with 10 bases sitting between them. Study findings and constraints: Private and CD4 specificities were missed by VDJdb matching, skewed to anti-spike CD8.

This clonotype was detected only a few times. Its antigen is not known. The sample was whole blood, taken at baseline. The receptor comes from an adult who was a healthcare worker with PCR-confirmed SARS-CoV-2 infection or an uninfected control (not recorded which). The V and J genes are TRBV19 and TRBJ1-1, with a possible D match to TRBD1 (5 bases). CDR3 protein: CASSIWGFNTEAFF. The CDR3 DNA follows: TGTGCCAGTAGTATCTGGGGGTTTAACACTGAAGCTTTCTTT.